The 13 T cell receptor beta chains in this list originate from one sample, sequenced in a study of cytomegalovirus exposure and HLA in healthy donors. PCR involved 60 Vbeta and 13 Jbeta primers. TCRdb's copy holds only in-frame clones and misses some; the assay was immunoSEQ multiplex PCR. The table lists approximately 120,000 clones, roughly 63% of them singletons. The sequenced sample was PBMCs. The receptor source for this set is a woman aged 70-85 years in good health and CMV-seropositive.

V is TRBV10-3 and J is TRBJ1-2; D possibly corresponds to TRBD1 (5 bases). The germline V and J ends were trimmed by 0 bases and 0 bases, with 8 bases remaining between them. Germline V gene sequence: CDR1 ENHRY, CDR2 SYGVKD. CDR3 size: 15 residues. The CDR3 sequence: CAISESQTANYGYTF. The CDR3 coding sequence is TGTGCCATCAGTGAGTCTCAGACAGCTAACTATGGCTACACCTTC.

CDR3 sequence (DNA): TGTGCCAGCAGTCTCCAGGGGGCGGGGGTGTACGAGCAGTACTTC. Residues: CASSLQGAGVYEQYF. V usage is TRBV2 and J usage is TRBJ2-7, with D possibly matching TRBD1 (8 bases). Germline CDR1 is SNHLY and CDR2 is FYNNEI. This CDR3 is built from 15 residues. V was cut by 5 bases and J by 4 bases, with 18 bases left in between.

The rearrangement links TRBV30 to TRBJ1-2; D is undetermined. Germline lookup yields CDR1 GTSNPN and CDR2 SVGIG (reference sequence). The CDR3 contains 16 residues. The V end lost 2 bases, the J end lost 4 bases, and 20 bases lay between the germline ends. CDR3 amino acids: CAWSSTWAFGSYGYTF. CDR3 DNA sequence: TGTGCCTGGAGTTCAACTTGGGCCTTTGGTAGCTATGGCTACACCTTC.

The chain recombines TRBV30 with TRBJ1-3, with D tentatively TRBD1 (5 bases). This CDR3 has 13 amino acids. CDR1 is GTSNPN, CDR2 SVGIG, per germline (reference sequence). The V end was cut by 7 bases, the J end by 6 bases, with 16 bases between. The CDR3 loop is CASGGSMQNTIYF. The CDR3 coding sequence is TGTGCCTCCGGGGGTTCGATGCAAAACACCATATATTTT.

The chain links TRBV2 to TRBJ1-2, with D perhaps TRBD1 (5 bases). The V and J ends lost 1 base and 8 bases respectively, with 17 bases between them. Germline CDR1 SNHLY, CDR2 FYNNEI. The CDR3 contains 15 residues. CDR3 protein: CASSEDQPQGGGYTF. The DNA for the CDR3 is TGTGCCAGCAGTGAAGATCAACCTCAGGGTGGCGGCTACACCTTC. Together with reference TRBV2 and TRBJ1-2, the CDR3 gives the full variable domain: EPEVTQTPSHQVTQMGQEVILRCVPISNHLYFYWYRQILGQKVEFLVSFYNNEISEKSEIFDDQFSVERPDGSNFTLKIRSTKLEDSAMYFCASSEDQPQGGGYTFGSGTRLTVV.

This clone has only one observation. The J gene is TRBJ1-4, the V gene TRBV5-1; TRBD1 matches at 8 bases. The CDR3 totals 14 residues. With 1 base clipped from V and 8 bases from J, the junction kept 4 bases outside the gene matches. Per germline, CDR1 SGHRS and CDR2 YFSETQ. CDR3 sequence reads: CASSLRTGIEKLFF. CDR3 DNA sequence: TGCGCCAGCAGCTTGAGGACAGGGATCGAAAAACTGTTTTTT.

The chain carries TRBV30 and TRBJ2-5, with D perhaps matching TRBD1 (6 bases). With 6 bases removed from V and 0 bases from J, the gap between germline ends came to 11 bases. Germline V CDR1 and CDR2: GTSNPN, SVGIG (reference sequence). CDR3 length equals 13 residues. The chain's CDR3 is CACEGDNQETQYF. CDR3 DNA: TGTGCCTGTGAGGGGGACAACCAAGAGACCCAGTACTTC.

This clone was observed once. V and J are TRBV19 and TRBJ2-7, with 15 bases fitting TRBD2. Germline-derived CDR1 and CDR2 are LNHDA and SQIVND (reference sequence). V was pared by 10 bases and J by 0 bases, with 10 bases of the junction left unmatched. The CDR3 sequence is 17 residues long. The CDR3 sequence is CATLPGTSGGSSYEQYF. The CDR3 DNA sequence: TGTGCCACCCTCCCGGGGACTAGCGGGGGGAGCTCCTACGAGCAGTACTTC.

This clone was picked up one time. For the CDR3, the DNA is TGTGCCAGCAGCCCCATAGCGGGGGGGCCGTACAATGAGCAGTTCTTC. Amino acid sequence: CASSPIAGGPYNEQFF. The rearrangement joins TRBV4-2 to TRBJ2-1; 11 positions match TRBD2. J was trimmed by 4 bases and V by 4 bases; bases with no gene match: 6. Germline assignment: CDR1 LGHNA and CDR2 YNFKEQ. This CDR3 has 16 residues.

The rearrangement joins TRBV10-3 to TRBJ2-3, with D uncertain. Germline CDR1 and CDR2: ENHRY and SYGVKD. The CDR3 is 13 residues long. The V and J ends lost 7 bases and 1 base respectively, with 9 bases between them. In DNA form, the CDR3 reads TGTGCCATCACGGAGACGGGCACAGATACGCAGTATTTT. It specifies CAITETGTDTQYF.

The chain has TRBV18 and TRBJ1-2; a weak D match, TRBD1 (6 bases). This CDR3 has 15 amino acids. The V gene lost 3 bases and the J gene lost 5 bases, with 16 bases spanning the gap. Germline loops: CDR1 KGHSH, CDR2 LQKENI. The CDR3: CASSPLSDSGYGYTF. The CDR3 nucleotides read TGTGCCAGCTCACCCCTATCGGACAGTGGATATGGCTACACCTTC.

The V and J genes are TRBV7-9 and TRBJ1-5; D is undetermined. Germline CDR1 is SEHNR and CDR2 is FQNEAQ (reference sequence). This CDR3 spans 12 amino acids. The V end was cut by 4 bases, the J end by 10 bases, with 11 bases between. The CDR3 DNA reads TGTGCCAGCAGCTCCGGGAACTCTCCCCAGCATTTT. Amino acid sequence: CASSSGNSPQHF.

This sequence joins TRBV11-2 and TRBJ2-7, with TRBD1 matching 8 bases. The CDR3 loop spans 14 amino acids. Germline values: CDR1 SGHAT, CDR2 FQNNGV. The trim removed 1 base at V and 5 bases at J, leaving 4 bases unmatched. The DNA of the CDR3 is TGTGCCAGCAGCTTAGGGACAGGGTTCAACGAGCAGTACTTC. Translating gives CASSLGTGFNEQYF.